This T cell receptor beta chain was sequenced for a study of CD8 T cells in Susac syndrome. CD8+ and CD4+ T cells taken from blood had their TCR beta sequenced. In the multiple sclerosis control group, patients were treatment-naive and had stable or active relapsing-remitting disease. TEMRA cells were FACS-enriched and CD8+ and CD4+ T cells negatively isolated. The CDR3 is 14 amino acids. CDR1 is MDHEN, CDR2 SYDVKM, per germline. Deletions cut 5 bases from V and 6 bases from J, with 17 bases between. This clonotype was counted between two and nine times. RNA amounts of roughly 0.45 to 1 ug underwent reverse transcription with random hexamers. A multiplex approach, immunoSEQ multiplex PCR, amplified TCR beta CDR3 across 54 Vbeta and 13 Jbeta. TCRdb processed the immunoSEQ multiplex PCR reads anew with MiXCR; each CDR3 protein has one entry. This table has under 550,000 distinct CDR3 sequences, 85% appearing once.

V is TRBV28 and J is TRBJ2-7; unclear D gene. The sample taken for sequencing was CD8+ T cells from PBMCs. The clonotype originates from a human donor with multiple sclerosis. CDR3 loop: CASSAPVGATEQYF. The CDR3 DNA reads as TGTGCCAGCAGTGCTCCGGTGGGTGCGACCGAGCAGTACTTC.